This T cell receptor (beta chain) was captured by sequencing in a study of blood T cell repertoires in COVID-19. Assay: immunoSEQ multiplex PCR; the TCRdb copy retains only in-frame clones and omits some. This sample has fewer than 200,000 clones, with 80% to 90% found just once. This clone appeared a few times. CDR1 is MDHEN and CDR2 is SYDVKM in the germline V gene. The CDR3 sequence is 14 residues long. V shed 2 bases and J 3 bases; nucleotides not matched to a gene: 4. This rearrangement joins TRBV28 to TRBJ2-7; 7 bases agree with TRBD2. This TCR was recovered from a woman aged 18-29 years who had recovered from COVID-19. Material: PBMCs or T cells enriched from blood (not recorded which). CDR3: CASSLLAGVYEQYF. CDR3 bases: TGTGCCAGCAGTTTACTGGCGGGAGTCTACGAGCAGTACTTC.